Shown below are 7 T cell receptor beta chains from a single sample sequenced in a study of T cells in Graves' hyperthyroidism and ophthalmopathy. Amplified TCR beta CDR3 regions came from RNA transcripts. Initially, a first-round RT-PCR of the TCR CDR3 employed the HTBI primer set. TCRdb redid the calling of the multiplex PCR reads with MiXCR, one entry per CDR3 protein. The sample has fewer than 550,000 distinct CDR3 sequences, approximately 14% seen once. Sequenced sample: blood. These receptors all come from a woman younger than 30 with Graves' hyperthyroidism.

This clonotype was observed at least ten times. This chain links TRBV6-2 or TRBV6-3 with TRBJ1-1, with D tentatively TRBD1 (6 bases). Germline V gene data show CDR1 as MNHEY and CDR2 as SVGEGT. The V end was cut by 8 bases, the J end by 1 base, with 14 bases between. The CDR3 extends over 14 amino acids. In DNA form, the CDR3 reads TGTGCCAGCGTGCCCGGGACACCGAACACTGAAGCTTTCTTT. Translation: CASVPGTPNTEAFF.

The V call is TRBV27, the J call TRBJ2-3; D might be TRBD2 (5 bases). Germline values: CDR1 MNHEY, CDR2 SMNVEV (reference sequence). The CDR3 covers 15 residues. The ends were cut back, 5 bases at V and 6 bases at J, with 18 bases in the middle. The CDR3 spells CASSPDGLKWDTQYF. Here the CDR3 DNA reads TGTGCCAGCAGTCCCGACGGACTTAAATGGGATACGCAGTATTTT.

The chain joins TRBV11-2 to TRBJ1-1, with D uncertain. The germline CDR1 and CDR2 sequences are SGHAT and FQNNGV. Deletions cut 3 bases from V and 11 bases from J, with 16 bases between. The CDR3 contains 13 residues. The CDR3, as DNA: TGTGCCAGCAGCTTGAGAGGGCTTGAAGGGGCTTTCTTT. It yields the protein CASSLRGLEGAFF.

This clonotype appeared many times. The chain couples TRBV18 to TRBJ1-5, with 8 bases that match TRBD1. This CDR3 has 14 amino acids. V was clipped by 3 bases and J by 7 bases; unmatched bases: 5. In germline, CDR1 is KGHSH, CDR2 LQKENI. In nucleotides, the CDR3 is TGTGCCAGCTCACCGGGACAGGTCCCCCAGCCCCAGCATTTT. Its protein is CASSPGQVPQPQHF.

This chain links TRBV19 with TRBJ2-5, with D unresolved. The CDR3 extends over 14 amino acids. V was cut by 7 bases and J by 2 bases, with 14 bases left in between. Germline assignment: CDR1 LNHDA and CDR2 SQIVND (reference sequence). Here the CDR3 reads CASIRFVEQETQYF. CDR3 bases: TGTGCCAGTATCCGGTTTGTAGAGCAAGAGACCCAGTACTTC.

This clonotype was seen at least ten times. The V call is TRBV11-2, the J call TRBJ1-2; possibly TRBD1 for D (5 bases). The V and J ends lost 8 bases and 12 bases respectively, with 22 bases between them. Germline assignment: CDR1 SGHAT and CDR2 FQNNGV. This CDR3 contains 13 residues. CDR3 sequence reads: CASLFYQAGRDTF. The CDR3 nucleotides read TGTGCCAGCTTGTTCTATCAGGCGGGACGCGACACCTTC.

This clonotype showed up just a few times. This chain connects TRBV13 to TRBJ2-3; 14 bases are shared with TRBD2. CDR3 length: 16 amino acids. Germline V lookup: CDR1 PRHDT, CDR2 FYEKMQ (reference sequence). Trimming took 5 bases from V and 5 from J; bases not matched to a gene: 6. CDR3 loop: CASSGGLAGVVDTQYF. Here the CDR3 DNA reads TGTGCCAGCAGCGGGGGACTAGCGGGAGTGGTAGATACGCAGTATTTT.